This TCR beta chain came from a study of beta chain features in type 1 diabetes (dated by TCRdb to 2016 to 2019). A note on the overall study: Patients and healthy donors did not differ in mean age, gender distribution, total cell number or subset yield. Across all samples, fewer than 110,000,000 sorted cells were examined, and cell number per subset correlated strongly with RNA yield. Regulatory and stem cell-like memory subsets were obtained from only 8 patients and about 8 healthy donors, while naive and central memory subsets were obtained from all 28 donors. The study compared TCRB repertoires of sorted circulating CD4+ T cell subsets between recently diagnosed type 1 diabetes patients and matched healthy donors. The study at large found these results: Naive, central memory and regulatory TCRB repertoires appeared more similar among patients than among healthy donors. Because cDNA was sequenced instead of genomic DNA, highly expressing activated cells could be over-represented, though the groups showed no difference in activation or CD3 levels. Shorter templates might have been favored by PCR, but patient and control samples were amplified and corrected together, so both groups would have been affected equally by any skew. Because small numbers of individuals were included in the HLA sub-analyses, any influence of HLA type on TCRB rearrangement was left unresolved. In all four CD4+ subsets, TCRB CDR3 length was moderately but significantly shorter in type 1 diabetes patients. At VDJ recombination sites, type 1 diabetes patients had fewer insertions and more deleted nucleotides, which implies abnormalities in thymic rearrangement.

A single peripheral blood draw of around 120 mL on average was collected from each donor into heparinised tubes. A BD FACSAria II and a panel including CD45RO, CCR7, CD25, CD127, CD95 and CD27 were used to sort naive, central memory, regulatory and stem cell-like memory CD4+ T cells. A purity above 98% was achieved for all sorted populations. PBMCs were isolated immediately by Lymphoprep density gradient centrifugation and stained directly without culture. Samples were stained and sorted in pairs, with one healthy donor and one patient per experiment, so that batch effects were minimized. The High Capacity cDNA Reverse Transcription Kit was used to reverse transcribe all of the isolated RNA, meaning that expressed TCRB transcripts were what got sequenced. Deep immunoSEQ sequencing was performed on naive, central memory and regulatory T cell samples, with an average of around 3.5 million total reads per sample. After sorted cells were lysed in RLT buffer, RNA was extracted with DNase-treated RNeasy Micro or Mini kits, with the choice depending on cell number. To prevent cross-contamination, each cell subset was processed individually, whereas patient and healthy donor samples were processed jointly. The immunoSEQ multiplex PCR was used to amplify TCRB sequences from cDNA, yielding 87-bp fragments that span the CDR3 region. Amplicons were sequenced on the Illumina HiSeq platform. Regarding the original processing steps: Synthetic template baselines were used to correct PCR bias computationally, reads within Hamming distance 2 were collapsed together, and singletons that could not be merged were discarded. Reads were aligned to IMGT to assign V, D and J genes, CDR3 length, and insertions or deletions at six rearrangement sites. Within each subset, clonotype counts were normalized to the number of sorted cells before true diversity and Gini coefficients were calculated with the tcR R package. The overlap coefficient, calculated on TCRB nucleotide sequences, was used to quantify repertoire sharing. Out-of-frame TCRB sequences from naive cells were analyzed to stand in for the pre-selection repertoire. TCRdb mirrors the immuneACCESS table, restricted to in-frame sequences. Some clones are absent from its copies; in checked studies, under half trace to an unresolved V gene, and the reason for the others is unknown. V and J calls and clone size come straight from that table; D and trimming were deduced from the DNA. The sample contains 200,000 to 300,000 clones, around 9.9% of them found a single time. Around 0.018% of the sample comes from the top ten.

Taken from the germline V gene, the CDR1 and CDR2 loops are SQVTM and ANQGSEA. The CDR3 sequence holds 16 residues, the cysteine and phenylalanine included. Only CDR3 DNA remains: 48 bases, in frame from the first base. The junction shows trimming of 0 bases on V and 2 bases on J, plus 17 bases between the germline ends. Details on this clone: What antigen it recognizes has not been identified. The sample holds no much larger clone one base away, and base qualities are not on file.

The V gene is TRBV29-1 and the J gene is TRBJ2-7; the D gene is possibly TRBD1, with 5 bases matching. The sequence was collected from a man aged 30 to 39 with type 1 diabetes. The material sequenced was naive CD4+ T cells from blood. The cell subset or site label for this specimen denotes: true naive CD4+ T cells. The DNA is TGCAGCGTTGAAGATCTAGTAGGGCCAGGGACCTACGAGCAGTACTTC. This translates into CSVEDLVGPGTYEQYF.